This T cell receptor (beta chain) was captured in a study of beta chain features in type 1 diabetes. Study-wide context: Patients did not differ from healthy donors in age, gender or cell yield. Taken together, all samples contributed 107,917,701 examined sorted cells.

Reverse transcribing all isolated RNA meant expressed TCRB transcripts were sequenced. Assay: immunoSEQ multiplex PCR; the TCRdb copy retains only in-frame clones and omits some. In the table there are 250,000 to 350,000 clones, roughly 13% of which are singletons. The CDR3 consists of 14 residues. Germline V gene sequence: CDR1 LGHNA, CDR2 YNFKEQ. V was cut by 5 bases and J by 7 bases, with 14 bases left in between. Broader study findings: For Type 1 diabetes patients, all four CD4+ subsets carried TCRB CDR3s that were moderately but significantly shorter.

This clone was recorded a few times. The antigen remains undetermined. The chain employs TRBV4-2 and TRBJ1-4; D gene ambiguous. The clonotype originates from a man aged 30 to 45 with type 1 diabetes. The sequenced sample was naive CD4+ T cells from blood. Written as DNA, the CDR3 is TGTGCCAGCAGCTTACATCCTGAGGGTGAAAAACTGTTTTTT. Amino acid sequence: CASSLHPEGEKLFF.